The 14 T cell receptor beta chains listed next were all sequenced from one sample in a study of T cell responses to AZD1222 COVID-19 vaccine. The data were produced by immunoSEQ multiplex PCR, yet TCRdb's version contains in-frame clones alone and is incomplete. The table records about 140,000 clones, under 95% of them present only once. The sample here was peripheral blood, taken on day 0 of AZD1222 vaccination. These receptors all stem from an adult in good health.

The chain carries TRBV4-2 and TRBJ2-7, with TRBD1 identical over 9 bases. V lost 0 bases, J lost 2 bases, and 8 bases stayed unmatched. This CDR3 has 17 amino acids. Germline V gene data show CDR1 as LGHNA and CDR2 as YNFKEQ. The CDR3 loop is CASSQEGKQGATYEQYF. The CDR3 DNA sequence: TGTGCCAGCAGCCAAGAAGGAAAACAGGGGGCAACCTACGAGCAGTACTTC.

The chain has TRBV18 and TRBJ2-2; a possible D gene is TRBD1 (5 bases). Per the germline V gene, CDR1 is KGHSH and CDR2 is LQKENI. The CDR3 length is 15 residues. V lost 3 bases and J 6 bases, leaving 14 bases between the germline ends. The CDR3 region is CASSPQPWTPGELFF. The CDR3 DNA reads as TGTGCCAGCTCACCCCAGCCTTGGACACCCGGGGAGCTGTTTTTT.

The V call is TRBV9, the J call TRBJ1-4; D might be TRBD1 (6 bases). The germline V gene has CDR1 SGDLS and CDR2 YYNGEE. This CDR3 comprises 16 residues. Trimming removed 4 bases from V and 3 bases from J, with 16 bases in between. For the CDR3, the DNA is TGTGCCAGCAGCCCAGACCACAGGGTAGCTAATGAAAAACTGTTTTTT. It is translated as CASSPDHRVANEKLFF.

The chain is built from TRBV27 and TRBJ2-7, with 7 bases that match TRBD2. The germline gives CDR1 MNHEY, CDR2 SMNVEV (reference sequence). The CDR3 is 13 amino acids. The V gene end was trimmed by 6 bases and the J gene end by 5 bases; junction bases not matched to a gene: 7. The CDR3 DNA follows: TGTGCCAGCAGGCGCCGGGAGGCGAACGAGCAGTACTTC. Translation gives CASRRREANEQYF.

The chain employs TRBV2 and TRBJ2-7; 7 bases line up with TRBD1. Germline V gene sequence: CDR1 SNHLY, CDR2 FYNNEI. This CDR3 is built from 14 residues. V was clipped by 7 bases and J by 0 bases; unmatched bases: 6. CDR3 in amino acids: CASNSYRGSYEQYF. CDR3 bases: TGTGCCAGCAACTCTTACAGGGGCTCCTACGAGCAGTACTTC.

This rearrangement joins TRBV5-6 to TRBJ1-1; tentatively, D is TRBD1 (6 bases). The CDR3 loop spans 15 amino acids. CDR1 is SGHDT, CDR2 YYEEEE, per germline. Trimming removed 4 bases at V and 0 bases at J, with 13 bases between. Here the CDR3 DNA reads TGTGCCAGCAGCGGATTCGACAGGATGAACACTGAAGCTTTCTTT. Amino acid sequence: CASSGFDRMNTEAFF.

The J gene is TRBJ1-1, the V gene TRBV9, with no clear D. V was clipped by 4 bases and J by 0 bases, with 7 bases between them. This CDR3 is 13 amino acids long. The germline V gene encodes CDR1 SGDLS and CDR2 YYNGEE. The CDR3 nucleotides are TGTGCCAGCAGCCCTTTCATGAACACTGAAGCTTTCTTT. Amino acid sequence: CASSPFMNTEAFF.

This chain uses TRBV5-6 with TRBJ2-7, with D perhaps TRBD1 (5 bases). Germline V gene sequence: CDR1 SGHDT, CDR2 YYEEEE. Trimming pared 0 bases from V and 0 bases from J, leaving 16 bases between. The CDR3 runs 17 residues. CDR3 protein: CASSLGEWGQSSYEQYF. DNA of the CDR3: TGTGCCAGCAGCTTGGGCGAGTGGGGCCAAAGCTCCTACGAGCAGTACTTC.

The J gene is TRBJ1-4, the V gene TRBV25-1; possible D gene TRBD1, 5 bases. There are 12 residues in the CDR3. Looked up from germline, CDR1 is MGHDK and CDR2 is SYGVNS. The ends were cut back, 7 bases at V and 8 bases at J, with 11 bases in the middle. As DNA, the CDR3 is TGTGCCAGCAAGAGTGGGGCAGAAAAACTGTTTTTT. Translating gives CASKSGAEKLFF.

The chain joins TRBV6-2 or TRBV6-3 to TRBJ2-1, with 11 bases matching TRBD2. From germline, CDR1 is MNHEY and CDR2 SVGEGT. J gave up 7 bases and V 6 bases, and 8 bases lay outside the gene matches. The CDR3 consists of 15 residues. Written as DNA, the CDR3 is TGTGCCAGCAGCGAAACTAGCGGGAGTTGGAATGAGCAGTTCTTC. This translates into CASSETSGSWNEQFF.

The J gene is TRBJ1-1, the V gene TRBV28; D is uncertain. Germline V gene lookup returns CDR1 MDHEN and CDR2 SYDVKM. This CDR3 contains 12 residues. V lost 5 bases and J 1 base, leaving 5 bases between the germline ends. The DNA for the CDR3 is TGTGCCAGCAGTGTTGGGAACACTGAAGCTTTCTTT. Amino acids: CASSVGNTEAFF.

The chain combines TRBV28 with TRBJ2-1; 11 positions agree with TRBD2. The J segment lost 0 bases and the V segment lost 4 bases, leaving 14 bases of the junction unmatched. CDR1 MDHEN and CDR2 SYDVKM come from the germline V gene. The CDR3 runs to 20 residues. The CDR3 DNA reads TGTGCCAGCAGTTCCCGGACTAGCGGGCCGACTACTATCTCCTACAATGAGCAGTTCTTC. Encoded protein: CASSSRTSGPTTISYNEQFF. The variable domain in full, with the rest retrieved from reference TRBV28 and TRBJ2-1, is DVKVTQSSRYLVKRTGEKVFLECVQDMDHENMFWYRQDPGLGLRLIYFSYDVKMKEKGDIPEGYSVSREKKERFSLILESASTNQTSMYLCASSSRTSGPTTISYNEQFFGPGTRLTVL.

The chain couples TRBV19 to TRBJ2-7; no definite D call. V dropped 3 bases and J dropped 4 bases, with 10 bases sitting between them. There are 13 residues in the CDR3. Germline V gene data show CDR1 as LNHDA and CDR2 as SQIVND (reference sequence). This chain's CDR3 is CASSIYKGYEQYF. The CDR3 nucleotides are TGTGCCAGTAGTATCTACAAGGGTTACGAGCAGTACTTC.

The chain joins TRBV6-5 to TRBJ2-7; 12 bases are shared with TRBD2. The germline CDR1 and CDR2 sequences are MNHEY and SVGAGI. Trimming at V came to 6 bases and at J to 3 bases, leaving 6 bases not matched to a gene. The CDR3 is 15 amino acids. CDR3 in DNA: TGTGCCAGCAGCCGGGGGACTAGCGGGCTCTACGAGCAGTACTTC. This translates into CASSRGTSGLYEQYF.